This T cell receptor (beta chain) was documented in a study of long-term antiretroviral therapy in people with HIV. Study-level results: ART preceded a rise in diversity that nonetheless stayed lower than in transplant donor controls.

A note on this clone: Its antigen remains unknown.

CDR3 size: 16 residues. Looked up from germline, CDR1 is SGHRS and CDR2 is YFSETQ. The V and J ends lost 4 bases and 1 base, in that order; junction bases with no gene match: 6. They ran version v3.0 of the immunoSEQ assay at survey level. Assay: immunoSEQ multiplex PCR; the TCRdb copy retains only in-frame clones and omits some. In the table there are 15,000 to 20,000 clones, roughly 80% of which are singletons. The V gene is TRBV5-1, the J gene TRBJ2-1; TRBD2 agrees at 9 bases. This material consisted of unsorted PBMCs, taken 2.3 years after starting antiretroviral therapy. This TCR was recovered from a woman between 35 and 50 years old with HIV. CDR3 coding DNA: TGCGCCAGCAGCCCACAAGCGGGAGGATCCTACAATGAGCAGTTCTTC. Its translation is CASSPQAGGSYNEQFF.